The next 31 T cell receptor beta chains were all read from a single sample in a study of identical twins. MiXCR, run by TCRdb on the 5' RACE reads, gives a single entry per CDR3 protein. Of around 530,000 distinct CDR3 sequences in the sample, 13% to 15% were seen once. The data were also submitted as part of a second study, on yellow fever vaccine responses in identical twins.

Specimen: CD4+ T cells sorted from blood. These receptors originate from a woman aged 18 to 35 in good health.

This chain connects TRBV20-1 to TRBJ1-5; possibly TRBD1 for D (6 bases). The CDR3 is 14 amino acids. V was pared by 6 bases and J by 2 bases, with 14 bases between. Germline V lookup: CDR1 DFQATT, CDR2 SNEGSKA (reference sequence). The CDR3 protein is CSAPTGLGNQPQHF. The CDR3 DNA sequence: TGCAGTGCCCCAACAGGGCTTGGCAATCAGCCCCAGCATTTT.

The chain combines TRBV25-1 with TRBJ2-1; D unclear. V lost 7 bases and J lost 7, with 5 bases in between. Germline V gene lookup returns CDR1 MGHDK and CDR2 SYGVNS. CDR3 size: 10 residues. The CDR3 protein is CASKGNEQFF. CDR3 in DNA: TGTGCCAGCAAAGGTAATGAGCAGTTCTTC.

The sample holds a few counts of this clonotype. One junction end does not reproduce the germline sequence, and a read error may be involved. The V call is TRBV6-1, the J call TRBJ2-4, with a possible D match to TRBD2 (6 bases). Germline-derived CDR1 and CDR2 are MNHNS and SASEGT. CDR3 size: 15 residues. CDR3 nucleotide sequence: TGTGCCAGCAGGGAGGGCCCCCTAGCCAAAAACATTCAGCACTTC. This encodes CASREGPLAKNIQHF.

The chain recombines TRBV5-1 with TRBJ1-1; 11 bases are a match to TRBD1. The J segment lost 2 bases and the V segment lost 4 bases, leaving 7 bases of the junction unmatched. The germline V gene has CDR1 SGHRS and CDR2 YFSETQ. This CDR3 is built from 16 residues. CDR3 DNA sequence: TGCGCCAGCAGCCCCCCCGGGACAGGGGGAAACACTGAAGCTTTCTTT. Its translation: CASSPPGTGGNTEAFF.

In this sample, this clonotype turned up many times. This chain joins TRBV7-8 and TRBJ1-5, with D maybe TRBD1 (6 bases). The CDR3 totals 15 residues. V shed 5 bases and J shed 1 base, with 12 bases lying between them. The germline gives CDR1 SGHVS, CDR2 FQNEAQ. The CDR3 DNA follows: TGTGCCAGCAGCCCCCGACAGGAAAGCAATCAGCCCCAGCATTTT. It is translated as CASSPRQESNQPQHF.

CDR3 protein: CASSLQPGPGTYNEQFF. CDR3 nucleotides: TGCGCCAGCAGCCTCCAACCGGGACCCGGGACCTACAATGAGCAGTTCTTC. V gene TRBV4-1 combines with J gene TRBJ2-1, with D perhaps being TRBD1 or TRBD2 (5 bases each). Trimming removed 4 bases at V and 2 bases at J, with 18 bases between. This CDR3 has 17 amino acids. Germline V CDR1 and CDR2: MGHRA, YSYEKL.

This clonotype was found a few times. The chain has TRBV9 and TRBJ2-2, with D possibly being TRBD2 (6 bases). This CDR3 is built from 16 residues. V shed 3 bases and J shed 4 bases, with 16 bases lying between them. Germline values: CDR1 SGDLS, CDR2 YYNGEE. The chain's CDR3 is CASSAPGGLITGELFF. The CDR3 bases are TGTGCCAGCAGCGCCCCCGGGGGACTCATCACCGGGGAGCTGTTTTTT.

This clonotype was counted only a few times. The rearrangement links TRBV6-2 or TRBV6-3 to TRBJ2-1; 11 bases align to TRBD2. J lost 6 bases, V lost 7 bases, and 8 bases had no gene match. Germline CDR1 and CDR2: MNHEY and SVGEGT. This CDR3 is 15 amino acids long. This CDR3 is CASKGRLAGRNEQFF. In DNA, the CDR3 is TGTGCCAGCAAGGGGCGACTAGCGGGGCGCAATGAGCAGTTCTTC.

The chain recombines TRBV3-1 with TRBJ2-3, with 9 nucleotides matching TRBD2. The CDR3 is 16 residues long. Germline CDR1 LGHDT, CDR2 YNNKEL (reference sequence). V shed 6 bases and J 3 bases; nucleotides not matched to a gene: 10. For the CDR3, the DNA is TGTGCCAGCAGAGCGTCCTTGGCGGGAGGGACAGATACGCAGTATTTT. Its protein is CASRASLAGGTDTQYF.

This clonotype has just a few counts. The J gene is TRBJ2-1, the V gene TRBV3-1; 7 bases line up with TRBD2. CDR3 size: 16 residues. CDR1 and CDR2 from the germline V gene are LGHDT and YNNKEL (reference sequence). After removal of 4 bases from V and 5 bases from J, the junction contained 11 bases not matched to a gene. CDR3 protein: CASSPDWGRGNNEQFF. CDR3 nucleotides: TGTGCCAGCAGCCCCGATTGGGGGAGGGGCAACAATGAGCAGTTCTTC.

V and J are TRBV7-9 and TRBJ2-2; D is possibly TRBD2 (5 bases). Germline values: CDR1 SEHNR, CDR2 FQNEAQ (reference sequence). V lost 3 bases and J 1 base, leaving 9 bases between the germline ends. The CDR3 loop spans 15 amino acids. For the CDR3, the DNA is TGTGCCAGCAGCTTGTGGGAGAAGAACACCGGGGAGCTGTTTTTT. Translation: CASSLWEKNTGELFF.

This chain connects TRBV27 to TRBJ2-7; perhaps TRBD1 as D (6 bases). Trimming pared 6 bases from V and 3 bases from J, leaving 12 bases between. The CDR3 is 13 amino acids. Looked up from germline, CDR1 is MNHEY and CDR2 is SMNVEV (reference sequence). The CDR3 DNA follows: TGTGCCAGCAGCACTAAACAGGGCTACGAGCAGTACTTC. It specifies CASSTKQGYEQYF.

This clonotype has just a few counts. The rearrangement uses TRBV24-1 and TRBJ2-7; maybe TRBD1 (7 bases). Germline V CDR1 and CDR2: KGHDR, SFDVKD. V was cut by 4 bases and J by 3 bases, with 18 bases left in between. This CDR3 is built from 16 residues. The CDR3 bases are TGTGCCACCAGTGACCGGTTGACAGGGACTGGCTACGAGCAGTACGTC. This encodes CATSDRLTGTGYEQYV.

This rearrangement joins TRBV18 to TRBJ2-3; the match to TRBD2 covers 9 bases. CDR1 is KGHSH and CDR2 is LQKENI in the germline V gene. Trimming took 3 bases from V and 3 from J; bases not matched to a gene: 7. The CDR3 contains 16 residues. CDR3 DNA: TGTGCCAGCTCACCGGCCGGGACTAGCAGGACAGATACGCAGTATTTT. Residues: CASSPAGTSRTDTQYF.

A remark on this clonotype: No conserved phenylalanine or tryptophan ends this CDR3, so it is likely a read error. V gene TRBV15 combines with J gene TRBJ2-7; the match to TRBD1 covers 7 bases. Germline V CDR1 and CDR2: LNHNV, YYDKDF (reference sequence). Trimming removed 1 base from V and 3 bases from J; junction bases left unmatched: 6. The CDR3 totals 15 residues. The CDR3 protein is CATSRGNTGVYEQYY. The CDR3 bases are TGTGCCACCAGCAGAGGGAACACAGGGGTCTACGAGCAGTACTAC.

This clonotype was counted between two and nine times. CDR3 sequence reads: CATSDLPGGTTDTQYF. DNA for the CDR3: TGTGCCACCAGTGATCTTCCAGGGGGAACGACAGATACGCAGTATTTT. The chain joins TRBV24-1 to TRBJ2-3; 7 bases agree with TRBD1. The CDR3 has 16 amino acids. Germline V gene lookup returns CDR1 KGHDR and CDR2 SFDVKD. The V and J ends lost 3 bases and 3 bases, in that order; junction bases with no gene match: 8.

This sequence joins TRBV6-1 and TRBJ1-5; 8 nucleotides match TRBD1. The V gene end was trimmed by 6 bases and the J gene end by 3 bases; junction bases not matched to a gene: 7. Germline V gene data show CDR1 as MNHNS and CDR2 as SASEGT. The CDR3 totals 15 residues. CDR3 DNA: TGTGCCAGCAGCTCGGACAGGGCCTCCAATCAGCCCCAGCATTTT. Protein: CASSSDRASNQPQHF.

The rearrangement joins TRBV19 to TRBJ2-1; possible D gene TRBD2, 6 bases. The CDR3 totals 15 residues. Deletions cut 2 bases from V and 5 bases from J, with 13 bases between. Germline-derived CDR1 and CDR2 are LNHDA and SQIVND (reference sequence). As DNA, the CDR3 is TGTGCCAGTAGTATAAGGGCGGGGACGAACAATGAGCAGTTCTTC. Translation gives CASSIRAGTNNEQFF.

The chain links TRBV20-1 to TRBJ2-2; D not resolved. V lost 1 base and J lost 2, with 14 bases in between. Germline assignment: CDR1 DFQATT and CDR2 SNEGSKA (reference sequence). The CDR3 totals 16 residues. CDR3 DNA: TGCAGTGCTAGAGCACCACCACCAAAAAACACCGGGGAGCTGTTTTTT. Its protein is CSARAPPPKNTGELFF.

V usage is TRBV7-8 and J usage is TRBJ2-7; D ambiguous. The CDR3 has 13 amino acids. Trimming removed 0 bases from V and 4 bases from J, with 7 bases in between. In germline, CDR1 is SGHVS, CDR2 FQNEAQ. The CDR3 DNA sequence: TGTGCCAGCAGCTTAGCCGAGCGATACGAGCAGTACTTC. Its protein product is CASSLAERYEQYF.

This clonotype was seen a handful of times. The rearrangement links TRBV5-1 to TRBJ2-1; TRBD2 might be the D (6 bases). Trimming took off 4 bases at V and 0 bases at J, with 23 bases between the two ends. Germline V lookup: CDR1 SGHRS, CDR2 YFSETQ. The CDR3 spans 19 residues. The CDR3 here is CASSAGGMGGPSSYNEQFF. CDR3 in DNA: TGCGCCAGCAGCGCCGGCGGGATGGGGGGTCCGAGCTCCTACAATGAGCAGTTCTTC.

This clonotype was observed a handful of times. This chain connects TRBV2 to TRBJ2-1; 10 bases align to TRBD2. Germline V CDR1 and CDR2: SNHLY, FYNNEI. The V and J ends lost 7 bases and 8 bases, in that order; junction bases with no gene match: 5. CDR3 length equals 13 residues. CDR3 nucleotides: TGTGCCAGCAACCAACTAGCGGGGCATGAGCAGTTCTTC. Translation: CASNQLAGHEQFF.

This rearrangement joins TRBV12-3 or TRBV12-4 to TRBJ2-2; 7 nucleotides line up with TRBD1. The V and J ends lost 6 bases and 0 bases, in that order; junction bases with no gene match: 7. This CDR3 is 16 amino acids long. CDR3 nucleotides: TGTGCCAGCAGCCCGGGACAGCTTTCGAACACCGGGGAGCTGTTTTTT. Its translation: CASSPGQLSNTGELFF.

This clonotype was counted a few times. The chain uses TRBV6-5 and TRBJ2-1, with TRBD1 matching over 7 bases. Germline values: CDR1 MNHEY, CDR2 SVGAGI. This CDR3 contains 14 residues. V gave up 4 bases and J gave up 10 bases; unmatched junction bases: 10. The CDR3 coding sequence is TGTGCCAGCAGTTTGTACAGGGGAGAAGGGGAGCAGTTCTTC. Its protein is CASSLYRGEGEQFF.

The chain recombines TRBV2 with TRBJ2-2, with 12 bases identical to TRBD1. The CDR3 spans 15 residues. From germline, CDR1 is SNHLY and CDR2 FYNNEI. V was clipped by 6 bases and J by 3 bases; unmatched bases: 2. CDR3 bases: TGTGCCAGCAGGGGACAGGGGGCTCACACCGGGGAGCTGTTTTTT. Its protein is CASRGQGAHTGELFF.

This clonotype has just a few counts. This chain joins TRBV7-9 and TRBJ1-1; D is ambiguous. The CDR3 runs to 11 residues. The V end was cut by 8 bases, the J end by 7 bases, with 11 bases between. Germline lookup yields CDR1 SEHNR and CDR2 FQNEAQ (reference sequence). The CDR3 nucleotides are TGTGCCAGCGGTCGCGGGCTTGAAGCTTTCTTT. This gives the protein CASGRGLEAFF.

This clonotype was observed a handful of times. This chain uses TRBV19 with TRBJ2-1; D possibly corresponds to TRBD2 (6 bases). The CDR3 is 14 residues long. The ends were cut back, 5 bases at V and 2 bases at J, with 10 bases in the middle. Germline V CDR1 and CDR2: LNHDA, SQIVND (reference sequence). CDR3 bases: TGTGCCAGTAGTGGAGGGTCGGCCTACAATGAGCAGTTCTTC. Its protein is CASSGGSAYNEQFF. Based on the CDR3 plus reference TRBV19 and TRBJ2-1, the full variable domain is DGGITQSPKYLFRKEGQNVTLSCEQNLNHDAMYWYRQDPGQGLRLIYYSQIVNDFQKGDIAEGYSVSREKKESFPLTVTSAQKNPTAFYLCASSGGSAYNEQFFGPGTRLTVL.

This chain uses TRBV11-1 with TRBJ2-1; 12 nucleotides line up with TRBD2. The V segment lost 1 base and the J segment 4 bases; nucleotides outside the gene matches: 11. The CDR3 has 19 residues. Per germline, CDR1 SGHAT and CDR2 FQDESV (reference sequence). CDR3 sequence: CASSLGGLAGGPEYNEQFF. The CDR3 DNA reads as TGTGCCAGCAGCTTAGGTGGTCTAGCGGGAGGGCCTGAGTACAATGAGCAGTTCTTC.

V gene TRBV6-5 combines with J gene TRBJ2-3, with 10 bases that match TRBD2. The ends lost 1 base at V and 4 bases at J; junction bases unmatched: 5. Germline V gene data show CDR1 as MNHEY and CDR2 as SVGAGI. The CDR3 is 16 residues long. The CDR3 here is CASSYLPSGGADTQYF. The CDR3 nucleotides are TGTGCCAGCAGTTACTTGCCTAGCGGGGGTGCAGATACGCAGTATTTT.

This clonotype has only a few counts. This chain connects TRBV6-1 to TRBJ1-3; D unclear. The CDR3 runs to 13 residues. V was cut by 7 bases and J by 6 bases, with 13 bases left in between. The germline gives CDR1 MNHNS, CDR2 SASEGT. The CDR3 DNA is TGTGCCAGCACCAACACGGGTGAAAACACCATATATTTT. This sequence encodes CASTNTGENTIYF.

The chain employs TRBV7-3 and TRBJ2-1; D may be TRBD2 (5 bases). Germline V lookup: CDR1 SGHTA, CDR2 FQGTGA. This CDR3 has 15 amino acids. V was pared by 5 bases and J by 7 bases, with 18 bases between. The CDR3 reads CASSPTVRDFNEQFF. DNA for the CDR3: TGTGCCAGCAGCCCGACGGTGAGGGATTTTAATGAGCAGTTCTTC.